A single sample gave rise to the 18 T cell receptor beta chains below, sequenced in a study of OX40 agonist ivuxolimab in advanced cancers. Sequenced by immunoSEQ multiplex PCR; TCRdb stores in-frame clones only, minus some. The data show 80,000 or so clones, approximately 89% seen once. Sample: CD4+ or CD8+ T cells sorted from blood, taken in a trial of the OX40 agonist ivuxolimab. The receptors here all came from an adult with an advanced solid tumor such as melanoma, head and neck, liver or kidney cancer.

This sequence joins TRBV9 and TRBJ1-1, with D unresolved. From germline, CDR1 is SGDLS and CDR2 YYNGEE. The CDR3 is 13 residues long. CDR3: CASAKAANTEAFF. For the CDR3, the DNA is TGTGCGAGTGCAAAGGCCGCGAACACTGAAGCTTTCTTT.

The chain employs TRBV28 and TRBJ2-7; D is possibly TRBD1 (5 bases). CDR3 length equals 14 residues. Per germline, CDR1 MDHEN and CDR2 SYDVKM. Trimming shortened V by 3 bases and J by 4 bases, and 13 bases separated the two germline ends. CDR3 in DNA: TGTGCCAGCAGTTTCCCAGGGTCCATTTACGAGCAGTACTTC. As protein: CASSFPGSIYEQYF.

The DNA of the CDR3 is TGCAGCGCCGGACTACGGGGGGTAAATGAGCAGTTCTTC. This gives the protein CSAGLRGVNEQFF. V usage is TRBV29-1 and J usage is TRBJ2-1, with 7 positions matching TRBD2. The V segment lost 7 bases and the J segment 7 bases; nucleotides outside the gene matches: 10. CDR1 and CDR2 from the germline V gene are SQVTM and ANQGSEA. The length of the CDR3 is 13 residues.

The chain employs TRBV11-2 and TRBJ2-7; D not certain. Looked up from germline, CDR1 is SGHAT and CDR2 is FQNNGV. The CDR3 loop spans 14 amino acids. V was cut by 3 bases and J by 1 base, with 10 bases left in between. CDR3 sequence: CASSFVRQSYEQYF. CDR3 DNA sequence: TGTGCCAGCAGCTTTGTTAGGCAGTCCTACGAGCAGTACTTC.

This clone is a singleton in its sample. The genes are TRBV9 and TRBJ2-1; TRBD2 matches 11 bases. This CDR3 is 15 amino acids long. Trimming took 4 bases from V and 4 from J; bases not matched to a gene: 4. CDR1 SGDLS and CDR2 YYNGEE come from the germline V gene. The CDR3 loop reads CASSPLAGEYNEQFF. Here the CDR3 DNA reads TGTGCCAGCAGCCCACTAGCGGGAGAATACAATGAGCAGTTCTTC. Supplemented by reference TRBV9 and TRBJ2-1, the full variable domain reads DSGVTQTPKHLITATGQRVTLRCSPRSGDLSVYWYQQSLDQGLQFLIQYYNGEERAKGNILERFSAQQFPDLHSELNLSSLELGDSALYFCASSPLAGEYNEQFFGPGTRLTVL.

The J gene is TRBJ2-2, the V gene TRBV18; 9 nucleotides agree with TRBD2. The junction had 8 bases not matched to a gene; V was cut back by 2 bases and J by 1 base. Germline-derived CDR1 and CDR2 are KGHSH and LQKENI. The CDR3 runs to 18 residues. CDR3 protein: CASSPYPLAGRNTGELFF. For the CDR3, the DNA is TGTGCCAGCTCACCATACCCTCTAGCGGGACGGAACACCGGGGAGCTGTTTTTT.

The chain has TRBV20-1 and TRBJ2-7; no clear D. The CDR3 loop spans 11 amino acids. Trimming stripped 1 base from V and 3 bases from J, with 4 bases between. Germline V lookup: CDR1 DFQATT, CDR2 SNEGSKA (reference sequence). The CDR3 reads CSARAGYEQYF. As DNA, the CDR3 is TGCAGTGCTAGAGCAGGCTACGAGCAGTACTTC.

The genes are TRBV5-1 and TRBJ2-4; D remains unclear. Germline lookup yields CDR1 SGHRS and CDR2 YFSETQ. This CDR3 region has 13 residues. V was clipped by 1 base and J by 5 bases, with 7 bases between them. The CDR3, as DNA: TGCGCCAGCAGCTTGCGGTGGGAAAACATTCAGTACTTC. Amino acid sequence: CASSLRWENIQYF.

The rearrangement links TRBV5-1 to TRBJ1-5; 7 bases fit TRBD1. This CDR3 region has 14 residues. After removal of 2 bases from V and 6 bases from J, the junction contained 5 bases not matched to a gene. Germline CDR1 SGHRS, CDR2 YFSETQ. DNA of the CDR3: TGCGCCAGCAGCTTACTAGGGGGCAGTCAGCCCCAGCATTTT. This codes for CASSLLGGSQPQHF.

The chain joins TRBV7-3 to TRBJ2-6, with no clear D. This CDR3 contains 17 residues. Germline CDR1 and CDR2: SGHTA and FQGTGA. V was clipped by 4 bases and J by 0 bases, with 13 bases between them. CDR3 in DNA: TGTGCCAGCAGCTACCAGGACGGTCGCTCTGGGGCCAACGTCCTGACTTTC. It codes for CASSYQDGRSGANVLTF.

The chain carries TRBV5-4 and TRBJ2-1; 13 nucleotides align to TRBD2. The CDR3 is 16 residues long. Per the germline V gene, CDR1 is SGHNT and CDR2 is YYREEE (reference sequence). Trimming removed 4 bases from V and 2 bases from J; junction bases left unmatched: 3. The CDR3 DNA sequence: TGTGCCAGCAGCCCCGGGACTAGCGGGACCTACAATGAGCAGTTCTTC. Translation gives CASSPGTSGTYNEQFF.

CDR3 sequence (DNA): TGTGCCAGCAGCTTAGCCGCCGGGACAGGAATATACGAGCAGTACTTC. Translation: CASSLAAGTGIYEQYF. V and J are TRBV7-6 and TRBJ2-7; 8 nucleotides match TRBD1. After removal of 0 bases from V and 4 bases from J, the junction contained 8 bases not matched to a gene. This CDR3 has 16 amino acids. CDR1 SGHVS and CDR2 FNYEAQ come from the germline V gene.

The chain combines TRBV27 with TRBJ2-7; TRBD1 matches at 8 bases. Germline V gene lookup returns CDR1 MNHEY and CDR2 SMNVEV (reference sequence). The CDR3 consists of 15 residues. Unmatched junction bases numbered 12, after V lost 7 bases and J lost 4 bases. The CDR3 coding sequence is TGTGCCAGCACTCACCATAGGACAGGGTCATACGAGCAGTACTTC. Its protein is CASTHHRTGSYEQYF.

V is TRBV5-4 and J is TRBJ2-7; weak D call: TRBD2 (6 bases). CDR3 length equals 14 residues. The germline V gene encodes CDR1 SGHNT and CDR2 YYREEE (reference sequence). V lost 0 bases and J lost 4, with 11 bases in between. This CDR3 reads CASSLAGGSYEQYF. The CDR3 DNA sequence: TGTGCCAGCAGCTTGGCTGGGGGGTCATACGAGCAGTACTTC.

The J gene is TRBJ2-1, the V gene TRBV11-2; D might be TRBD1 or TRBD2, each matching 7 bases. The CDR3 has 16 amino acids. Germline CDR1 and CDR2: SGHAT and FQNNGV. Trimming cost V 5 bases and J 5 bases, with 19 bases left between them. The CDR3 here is CASSPIQGRGHNEQFF. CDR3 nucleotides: TGTGCCAGCAGCCCGATACAGGGGAGGGGCCACAATGAGCAGTTCTTC.

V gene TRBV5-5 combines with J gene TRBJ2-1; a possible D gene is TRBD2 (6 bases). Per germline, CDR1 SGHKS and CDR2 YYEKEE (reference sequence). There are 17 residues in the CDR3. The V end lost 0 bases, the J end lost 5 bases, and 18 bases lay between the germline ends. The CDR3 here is CASSLAGLSAGNNEQFF. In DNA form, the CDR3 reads TGTGCCAGCAGCTTGGCCGGGTTATCTGCGGGGAACAATGAGCAGTTCTTC.

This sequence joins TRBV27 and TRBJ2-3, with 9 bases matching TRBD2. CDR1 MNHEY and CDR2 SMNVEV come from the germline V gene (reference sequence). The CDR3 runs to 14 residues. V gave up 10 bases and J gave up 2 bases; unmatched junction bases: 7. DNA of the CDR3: TGTGCCACCCAGCGGGGGGCTTACACAGATACGCAGTATTTT. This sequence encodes CATQRGAYTDTQYF.

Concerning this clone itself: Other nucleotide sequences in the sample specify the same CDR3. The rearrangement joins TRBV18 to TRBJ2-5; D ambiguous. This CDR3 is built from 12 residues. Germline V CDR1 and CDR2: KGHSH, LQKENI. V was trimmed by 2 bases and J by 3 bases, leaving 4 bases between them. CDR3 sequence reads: CASSPGEETQYF. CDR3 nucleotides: TGTGCCAGCTCACCAGGGGAAGAGACCCAGTACTTC.